The 9 T cell receptor beta chains below come from one sample, sequenced in a study of patients and donors after allogeneic stem cell transplantation. One entry per CDR3 protein results from TCRdb running MiXCR on the RT-PCR reads. This table holds tens of thousands of distinct CDR3 sequences, around 27% found once. The specimen sequenced was blood, either unsorted or a sorted T cell fraction (not recorded which). These receptor sequences come from a human donor who was either an allogeneic HSCT recipient or a stem cell or donor lymphocyte infusion donor (not recorded which). It is not recorded whose cells these are; they may come from a transplant donor.

This clonotype was detected ten times or more. This chain links TRBV12-3 or TRBV12-4 with TRBJ1-5; unclear D gene. Trimming removed 6 bases from V and 3 bases from J, with 6 bases in between. This CDR3 contains 12 residues. CDR3 DNA: TGTGCCAGCAGCCTCCTCAATCAGCCCCAGCATTTT. Encoded protein: CASSLLNQPQHF.

The CDR3 DNA follows: TGTGCCAGCAGTGGACAGTCGAACACTGAAGCTTTCTTT. This codes for CASSGQSNTEAFF. The V and J genes are TRBV12-3 or TRBV12-4 and TRBJ1-1; maybe TRBD1 (6 bases). Trimming took 5 bases from V and 1 from J, leaving 8 bases between them. The CDR3 is made up of 13 amino acids.

Written as DNA, the CDR3 is TGTGCCAGCAGGAAATCTAGCGGGGGAAAATACAATGAGCAGTTCTTC. This codes for CASRKSSGGKYNEQFF. The chain uses TRBV7-3 and TRBJ2-1; 10 positions agree with TRBD2. Germline V gene data show CDR1 as SGHTA and CDR2 as FQGTGA. The CDR3 contains 16 residues. The ends lost 6 bases at V and 4 bases at J; junction bases unmatched: 9.

The chain combines TRBV5-1 with TRBJ2-1, with unresolved D. Germline assignment: CDR1 SGHRS and CDR2 YFSETQ. Trimming pared 4 bases from V and 0 bases from J, leaving 14 bases between. This CDR3 comprises 16 residues. CDR3 DNA sequence: TGCGCCAGCAGCCCCCCTCAAGGGAACTCCTACAATGAGCAGTTCTTC. The encoded protein is CASSPPQGNSYNEQFF.

The chain recombines TRBV28 with TRBJ2-1; D not resolved. The ends were cut back, 5 bases at V and 8 bases at J, with 13 bases in the middle. Germline V CDR1 and CDR2: MDHEN, SYDVKM. The CDR3 is made up of 13 amino acids. This CDR3 reads CASSPRVSDEQFF. The CDR3 nucleotides read TGTGCCAGCAGTCCCCGGGTCAGCGATGAGCAGTTCTTC. The full variable domain, rest sourced from reference TRBV28 and TRBJ2-1, is DVKVTQSSRYLVKRTGEKVFLECVQDMDHENMFWYRQDPGLGLRLIYFSYDVKMKEKGDIPEGYSVSREKKERFSLILESASTNQTSMYLCASSPRVSDEQFFGPGTRLTVL.

The rearrangement uses TRBV5-1 and TRBJ2-7; 9 bases map to TRBD1. Losses at the gene ends were 7 bases for V and 6 bases for J; bases not matched to a gene: 11. The CDR3 runs to 14 residues. Germline V gives CDR1 SGHRS, CDR2 YFSETQ. CDR3 protein: CASYRGTGSTEQYF. The CDR3 DNA reads as TGCGCCAGCTATAGAGGGACAGGGTCTACCGAGCAGTACTTC.

This rearrangement joins TRBV12-3 or TRBV12-4 to TRBJ1-1; D unclear. The CDR3 extends over 16 amino acids. V lost 3 bases, J lost 3 bases, and 17 bases lay in between. CDR3 sequence: CASSFLGFREDTEAFF. In DNA, the CDR3 is TGTGCCAGCAGTTTTCTGGGTTTTAGAGAAGACACTGAAGCTTTCTTT.

Many counts were recorded for this clonotype. The chain joins TRBV6-9 to TRBJ1-2; TRBD1 might be the D (6 bases). Germline CDR1 is MNHGY and CDR2 is SVAAGI. There are 13 residues in the CDR3. Trimming took off 8 bases at V and 5 bases at J, with 15 bases between the two ends. The CDR3 reads CASGQGFGYGYTF. CDR3 DNA sequence: TGTGCCAGCGGGCAGGGGTTCGGATATGGCTACACCTTC.

This sequence joins TRBV7-9 and TRBJ1-1; 8 bases are shared with TRBD1. The trim removed 5 bases at V and 6 bases at J, leaving 5 bases unmatched. Germline CDR1 SEHNR, CDR2 FQNEAQ (reference sequence). The CDR3 is 13 amino acids. DNA of the CDR3: TGTGCCAGCAGCCTTCAGGGGGCGTCTGAAGCTTTCTTT. This codes for CASSLQGASEAFF.